The source of this T cell receptor (beta chain) is a study of blood T cell repertoires in COVID-19. Overall study context: Specimens from acute and convalescent COVID-19 originated in the United States, Italy and Spain. T cells, B-cell-depleted T cells, or PBMCs provided the cDNA or gDNA that served as material.

In the study's own analysis: How many nucleated cells were present was estimated from reference gene primer amplification. Sequenced by immunoSEQ multiplex PCR; TCRdb stores in-frame clones only, minus some. V, J and clone size are taken as reported in that table, and D and trimming were inferred from the DNA itself. The top ten clones hold over 4.5% of a sample with tens of thousands of clones, approximately 88% of them seen once. Per germline, CDR1 SNHLY and CDR2 FYNNEI. Unmatched junction bases numbered 22, after V lost 2 bases and J lost 6 bases. The CDR3 length is 19 residues. The V and J genes are TRBV2 and TRBJ2-7; TRBD1 agrees at 7 bases. This receptor was obtained from a human donor in a cohort sampled during active COVID-19. Sequenced sample: peripheral blood. The CDR3 nucleotides are TGTGCCAGCAGTGAAAGCCCTCCTCCGACAAGGGGGCCTTTAGGCGAGCAGTACTTC. Protein product: CASSESPPPTRGPLGEQYF.